This T cell receptor (beta chain) stems from a study of blood T cells in healthy people across ages. Sample-barcoded 5' priming and a J-beta primer mix drove a second PCR of 7 to 11 cycles. Template switching added a 12-random-nucleotide identifier to every cDNA molecule. Every individual sample yielded 2.5 million or more paired-end reads (each containing CDR3). From the 5' RACE reads, TCRdb called clonotypes with MiXCR, one entry per CDR3 protein. The sample consists of about 780,000 distinct CDR3 sequences, around 45% of them appearing once. Germline V gives CDR1 SGHTA, CDR2 FQGNSA. J lost 5 bases, V lost 7 bases, and 7 bases had no gene match. The CDR3 length is 16 residues. This clonotype turned up a few times.

This chain links TRBV7-2 with TRBJ2-2; 13 nucleotides agree with TRBD2. The origin of this receptor is an elderly man in good health. Sequencing was performed on blood. The CDR3 region is CASTQLAGGPTGELFF. For the CDR3, the DNA is TGTGCCAGCACCCAACTAGCGGGAGGGCCTACCGGGGAGCTGTTTTTT.